Each of the 7 T cell receptor beta chains below was sequenced from the same sample in a study of cytomegalovirus exposure and HLA in healthy donors. Only in-frame clones appear in the TCRdb table, and some are missing; sequencing was by immunoSEQ multiplex PCR. The profile shows about 120,000 clones, 88% of them singletons. Sequenced material: PBMCs. Source of these receptors: a man between 18 and 35 years old in good health and CMV-seronegative.

V and J are TRBV9 and TRBJ2-5; 9 nucleotides align to TRBD2. The CDR3 is 15 residues long. Trimming cost V 0 bases and J 5 bases; bases outside gene matches: 5. Germline assignment: CDR1 SGDLS and CDR2 YYNGEE. Written as DNA, the CDR3 is TGTGCCAGCAGCGTAGGTCTAGCGGGGTGGGAGACCCAGTACTTC. Translation gives CASSVGLAGWETQYF. Full variable domain (missing parts from reference TRBV9 and TRBJ2-5): DSGVTQTPKHLITATGQRVTLRCSPRSGDLSVYWYQQSLDQGLQFLIQYYNGEERAKGNILERFSAQQFPDLHSELNLSSLELGDSALYFCASSVGLAGWETQYFGPGTRLLVL.

The gene calls are TRBV6-5 and TRBJ2-1, with D possibly being TRBD2 (5 bases). Germline V gene data show CDR1 as MNHEY and CDR2 as SVGAGI. The CDR3 has 15 residues. Trimming stripped 0 bases from V and 7 bases from J, with 13 bases between. As DNA, the CDR3 is TGTGCCAGCAGTTACTCGGGAACTAGTTCGAATGAGCAGTTCTTC. This codes for CASSYSGTSSNEQFF.

J is TRBJ1-1 and V is TRBV11-2; TRBD1 might be the D (5 bases). The germline CDR1 and CDR2 sequences are SGHAT and FQNNGV. The CDR3 runs 11 residues. The V and J ends lost 4 bases and 6 bases respectively, with 6 bases between them. The chain's CDR3 is CASSSTAEAFF. In DNA form, the CDR3 reads TGTGCCAGCAGCTCGACAGCTGAAGCTTTCTTT.

This chain uses TRBV6-6 with TRBJ2-5; no clear D. Trimming shortened V by 0 bases and J by 4 bases, and 3 bases separated the two germline ends. The CDR3 consists of 12 residues. Germline V gene lookup returns CDR1 MNHNY and CDR2 SVGAGI (reference sequence). The CDR3 DNA is TGTGCCAGCAGTTACTCCGGAGAGACCCAGTACTTC. Its protein is CASSYSGETQYF.

The rearrangement joins TRBV23-1 to TRBJ2-7, with D possibly TRBD1 on 6 matching bases. TRBV23-1 is marked as an open reading frame, function uncertain. V was clipped by 3 bases and J by 2 bases, with 14 bases between them. This CDR3 is 15 amino acids long. CDR3 sequence: CASSHNRRGTYEQYF. The CDR3 DNA reads TGCGCCAGCAGTCACAACCGCAGGGGTACCTACGAGCAGTACTTC.

V and J are TRBV9 and TRBJ1-1, with D perhaps TRBD1 (5 bases). The CDR3 loop spans 14 amino acids. V dropped 2 bases and J dropped 0 bases, with 8 bases sitting between them. Germline CDR1 reads SGDLS; CDR2 reads YYNGEE. The CDR3 sequence: CASSVGTLNTEAFF. For the CDR3, the DNA is TGTGCCAGCAGCGTCGGGACTTTGAACACTGAAGCTTTCTTT.

The chain is built from TRBV2 and TRBJ1-2; D not certain. V was cut by 7 bases and J by 4 bases, with 13 bases left in between. This CDR3 has 13 amino acids. Germline lookup yields CDR1 SNHLY and CDR2 FYNNEI. CDR3: CASTSEAAYGYTF. CDR3 coding DNA: TGTGCCAGCACCTCCGAGGCCGCCTATGGCTACACCTTC. Together with reference TRBV2 and TRBJ1-2, the CDR3 gives the full variable domain: EPEVTQTPSHQVTQMGQEVILRCVPISNHLYFYWYRQILGQKVEFLVSFYNNEISEKSEIFDDQFSVERPDGSNFTLKIRSTKLEDSAMYFCASTSEAAYGYTFGSGTRLTVV.